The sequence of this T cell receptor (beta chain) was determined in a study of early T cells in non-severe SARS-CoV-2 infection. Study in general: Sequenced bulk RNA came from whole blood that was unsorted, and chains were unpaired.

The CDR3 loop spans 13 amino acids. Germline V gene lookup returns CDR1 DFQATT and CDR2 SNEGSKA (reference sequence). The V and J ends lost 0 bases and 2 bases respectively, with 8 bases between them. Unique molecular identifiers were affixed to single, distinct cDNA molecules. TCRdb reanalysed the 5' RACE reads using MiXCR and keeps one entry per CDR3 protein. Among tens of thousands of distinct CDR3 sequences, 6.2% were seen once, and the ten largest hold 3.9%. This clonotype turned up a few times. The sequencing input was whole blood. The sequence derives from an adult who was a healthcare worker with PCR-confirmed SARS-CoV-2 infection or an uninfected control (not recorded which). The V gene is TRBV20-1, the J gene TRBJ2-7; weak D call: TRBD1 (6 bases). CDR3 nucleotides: TGCAGTGCTAGAGAACAGGGCCCCTACGAGCAGTACTTC. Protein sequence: CSAREQGPYEQYF.